These 27 T cell receptor beta chains were sequenced from one sample in a study of technical replicates of blood from a few donors. Only in-frame clones appear in the TCRdb table, and some are missing; sequencing was by immunoSEQ multiplex PCR. This sample yields 40,000 to 60,000 clones, of which 92% are seen a single time; under 5% belongs to the top ten. The sample was PBMCs. Source of these receptors: a human donor in good health. Some clones in this sample may be carry-over from other donors' samples.

V gene TRBV6-1 combines with J gene TRBJ1-2; weak D call: TRBD1 (5 bases). The germline V and J ends were trimmed by 1 base and 4 bases, with 10 bases remaining between them. Germline CDR1 and CDR2: MNHNS and SASEGT. The CDR3 has 14 residues. The CDR3, as DNA: TGTGCCAGCAGTGAAGAAGGGGCGTTCTATGGCTACACCTTC. Protein product: CASSEEGAFYGYTF.

A few counts support this clone. The rearrangement links TRBV18 to TRBJ2-3; D gene uncertain. V lost 4 bases to trimming and J lost 2 bases, with 13 bases between them. The CDR3 extends over 15 amino acids. Germline CDR1 and CDR2: KGHSH and LQKENI. CDR3 in amino acids: CASSQANAVTDTQYF. CDR3 sequence (DNA): TGTGCCAGCTCACAGGCCAACGCGGTCACAGATACGCAGTATTTT.

The CDR3 protein is CAISETGQRNTEAFF. In DNA, the CDR3 is TGTGCCATCAGTGAAACGGGACAGAGGAACACTGAAGCTTTCTTT. This rearrangement joins TRBV10-3 to TRBJ1-1, with 7 bases identical to TRBD1. The CDR3 extends over 15 amino acids. In germline, CDR1 is ENHRY, CDR2 SYGVKD. With V trimmed by 3 bases and J by 1 base, 5 bases remained unmatched.

This chain links TRBV5-6 with TRBJ2-6, with 9 bases lining up with TRBD2. Per the germline V gene, CDR1 is SGHDT and CDR2 is YYEEEE. CDR3 length: 18 residues. V shed 4 bases, J shed 0 bases, and the junction held 8 bases outside the gene matches. CDR3 sequence (DNA): TGTGCCAGCAGCCCCCTTGGTAGCGGGGGCTCTGGGGCCAACGTCCTGACTTTC. It translates to CASSPLGSGGSGANVLTF.

The V gene is TRBV5-4, the J gene TRBJ1-2; D gene unclear. The CDR3 contains 14 residues. The germline CDR1 and CDR2 sequences are SGHNT and YYREEE (reference sequence). Trimming took 0 bases from V and 0 from J, leaving 6 bases between them. This CDR3 is CASSLAQANYGYTF. The DNA for the CDR3 is TGTGCCAGCAGCTTGGCCCAGGCTAACTATGGCTACACCTTC.

V usage is TRBV27 and J usage is TRBJ1-1, with 9 bases lining up with TRBD1. This CDR3 is 14 amino acids long. The germline CDR1 and CDR2 sequences are MNHEY and SMNVEV (reference sequence). The junction had 8 bases not matched to a gene; V was cut back by 7 bases and J by 5 bases. The CDR3 reads CASILQGARTEAFF. CDR3 nucleotides: TGTGCCAGCATCCTACAGGGGGCGCGGACTGAAGCTTTCTTT.

The chain couples TRBV18 to TRBJ1-4, with 9 bases that match TRBD1. The ends lost 6 bases at V and 7 bases at J; junction bases unmatched: 6. CDR1 is KGHSH, CDR2 LQKENI, per germline. This CDR3 comprises 14 residues. CDR3 coding DNA: TGTGCCAGCTCCCTGGGACAGGGACCTGAAAAACTGTTTTTT. Its translation: CASSLGQGPEKLFF. The full variable domain, with the rest looked up from reference TRBV18 and TRBJ1-4, is NAGVMQNPRHLVRRRGQEARLRCSPMKGHSHVYWYRQLPEEGLKFMVYLQKENIIDESGMPKERFSAEFPKEGPSILRIQQVVRGDSAAYFCASSLGQGPEKLFFGSGTQLSVL.

V is TRBV27 and J is TRBJ1-6; D remains ambiguous. Trimming cost V 4 bases and J 2 bases, with 12 bases left between them. CDR3 length: 16 residues. Germline V lookup: CDR1 MNHEY, CDR2 SMNVEV (reference sequence). CDR3 residues: CASSSRSSPYNSPLHF. CDR3 DNA sequence: TGTGCCAGCAGTTCCCGGAGTTCCCCCTATAATTCACCCCTCCACTTT.

This chain links TRBV19 with TRBJ2-3, with D possibly matching TRBD2 (5 bases). This CDR3 is 16 amino acids long. V was pared by 1 base and J by 3 bases, with 14 bases between. The germline V gene encodes CDR1 LNHDA and CDR2 SQIVND (reference sequence). The CDR3 is CASSIGGLLTTDTQYF. The CDR3 region has the DNA TGTGCCAGTAGTATAGGCGGGCTACTGACGACAGATACGCAGTATTTT.

V and J are TRBV6-1 and TRBJ2-2, with 7 bases matching TRBD2. This CDR3 has 13 residues. V trimming: 10 bases; J trimming: 7 bases; junction bases outside the gene matches: 9. Germline V gives CDR1 MNHNS, CDR2 SASEGT. The CDR3 DNA sequence: TGTGCCACCTCCCGGGGGGAGGACGGGGAGCTGTTTTTT. Translation gives CATSRGEDGELFF.

This chain uses TRBV7-9 with TRBJ2-7, with 8 bases identical to TRBD1. CDR1 and CDR2 from the germline V gene are SEHNR and FQNEAQ (reference sequence). The CDR3 contains 14 residues. With 3 bases clipped from V and 6 bases from J, the junction kept 7 bases outside the gene matches. CDR3 amino acids: CASSFEGQVPEQYF. DNA of the CDR3: TGTGCCAGCAGCTTCGAGGGACAGGTTCCCGAGCAGTACTTC.

The chain carries TRBV4-2 and TRBJ1-3; D gene ambiguous. The CDR3 is made up of 12 amino acids. Looked up from germline, CDR1 is LGHNA and CDR2 is YNFKEQ. The germline V and J ends were trimmed by 4 bases and 4 bases, with 5 bases remaining between them. CDR3 residues: CASSLEGNTIYF. The CDR3 DNA reads TGTGCCAGCAGCCTCGAGGGAAACACCATATATTTT.

The CDR3 reads CASSQEEWTGFTGELFF. CDR3 nucleotides: TGTGCCAGCAGCCAAGAAGAATGGACAGGGTTCACCGGGGAGCTGTTTTTT. The V and J genes are TRBV14 and TRBJ2-2, with TRBD1 identical over 8 bases. Germline V gene sequence: CDR1 SGHDN, CDR2 FVKESK. This CDR3 has 17 residues. V lost 0 bases to trimming and J lost 4 bases; unmatched junction nucleotides: 7.

CDR3 protein: CASRKTETNYGYTF. In DNA, the CDR3 is TGTGCCAGCAGGAAGACAGAAACTAACTATGGCTACACCTTC. The chain recombines TRBV2 with TRBJ1-2, with a possible D match to TRBD1 (5 bases). CDR3 size: 14 residues. From germline, CDR1 is SNHLY and CDR2 FYNNEI. V dropped 6 bases and J dropped 0 bases, with 11 bases sitting between them.

The chain recombines TRBV9 with TRBJ1-2; D call uncertain. The CDR3 has 12 amino acids. The V gene lost 3 bases and the J gene lost 7 bases, with 10 bases spanning the gap. Germline CDR1 SGDLS, CDR2 YYNGEE. CDR3 DNA: TGTGCCAGCAGCGCGTTATCGGGTGGCTACACCTTC. Translation: CASSALSGGYTF.

This chain links TRBV4-2 with TRBJ2-3; D perhaps matches TRBD1 (5 bases). V was trimmed by 4 bases and J by 3 bases, leaving 14 bases between them. This CDR3 region has 15 residues. CDR1 and CDR2 from the germline V gene are LGHNA and YNFKEQ. DNA for the CDR3: TGTGCCAGCAGCCGGCAATCGCAGGGAACAGATACGCAGTATTTT. It translates to CASSRQSQGTDTQYF.

The chain recombines TRBV29-1 with TRBJ2-3, with D tentatively TRBD2 (5 bases). V lost 5 bases and J lost 2, with 14 bases in between. Germline-derived CDR1 and CDR2 are SQVTM and ANQGSEA. The CDR3 loop spans 14 amino acids. The CDR3 loop is CSVSSPSPTDTQYF. As DNA, the CDR3 is TGCAGCGTTTCCAGCCCTAGCCCCACAGATACGCAGTATTTT.

The chain couples TRBV5-1 to TRBJ1-4, with D perhaps TRBD1 (6 bases). The CDR3 totals 14 residues. CDR1 is SGHRS, CDR2 YFSETQ, per germline. V dropped 5 bases and J dropped 6 bases, with 14 bases sitting between them. CDR3 nucleotide sequence: TGCGCCAGCAGACCGGGGGGCGCCGATGAAAAACTGTTTTTT. Translation gives CASRPGGADEKLFF. The variable domain in full, with the rest retrieved from reference TRBV5-1 and TRBJ1-4, is KAGVTQTPRYLIKTRGQQVTLSCSPISGHRSVSWYQQTPGQGLQFLFEYFSETQRNKGNFPGRFSGRQFSNSRSEMNVSTLELGDSALYLCASRPGGADEKLFFGSGTQLSVL.

The genes are TRBV7-9 and TRBJ1-5; a weak D match, TRBD1 (5 bases). This CDR3 region has 14 residues. The V and J ends lost 5 bases and 4 bases respectively, with 12 bases between them. Germline assignment: CDR1 SEHNR and CDR2 FQNEAQ (reference sequence). For the CDR3, the DNA is TGTGCCAGCAGCAAAAGGGAGGGGAATCAGCCCCAGCATTTT. As protein: CASSKREGNQPQHF.

This clone occurred once. The rearrangement joins TRBV7-3 to TRBJ2-1; possibly TRBD2 for D (6 bases). The CDR3 runs to 12 residues. Germline lookup yields CDR1 SGHTA and CDR2 FQGTGA. Trimming pared 1 base from V and 9 bases from J, leaving 7 bases between. The CDR3 bases are TGTGCCAGCAGCTTAATCGGGGGTGAGCAGTTCTTC. Amino acids: CASSLIGGEQFF.

In regard to this clone: One junction end does not reproduce the germline sequence, and a read error may be involved. The chain links TRBV20-1 to TRBJ2-7; D might be TRBD1 (5 bases). The CDR3 runs 10 residues. Germline lookup yields CDR1 DFQATT and CDR2 SNEGSKA (reference sequence). The CDR3 DNA is TGCAGTGCTAGAGATATCAGGGCCAACTTC. Translation gives CSARDIRANF.

The rearrangement joins TRBV5-4 to TRBJ2-7; the D gene is possibly TRBD1 (5 bases). Trimming took 2 bases from V and 0 from J, leaving 9 bases between them. In germline, CDR1 is SGHNT, CDR2 YYREEE (reference sequence). The CDR3 is made up of 14 amino acids. CDR3 sequence: CASSLRGGSYEQYF. The CDR3 DNA follows: TGTGCCAGCAGCTTAAGGGGCGGCTCCTACGAGCAGTACTTC. Supplemented by reference TRBV5-4 and TRBJ2-7, the full variable domain reads ETGVTQSPTHLIKTRGQQVTLRCSSQSGHNTVSWYQQALGQGPQFIFQYYREEENGRGNFPPRFSGLQFPNYSSELNVNALELDDSALYLCASSLRGGSYEQYFGPGTRLTVT.

The V and J genes are TRBV30 and TRBJ2-2, with 8 bases lining up with TRBD2. V shed 0 bases and J 6 bases; nucleotides not matched to a gene: 3. Germline V lookup: CDR1 GTSNPN, CDR2 SVGIG (reference sequence). This CDR3 has 14 residues. The CDR3 here is CAWSVLAASGELFF. For the CDR3, the DNA is TGTGCCTGGAGTGTACTAGCGGCCTCCGGGGAGCTGTTTTTT.

This sequence joins TRBV7-9 and TRBJ2-3; TRBD2 matches at 7 bases. The CDR3 consists of 15 residues. With 5 bases clipped from V and 0 bases from J, the junction kept 5 bases outside the gene matches. The V gene's germline CDR1 is SEHNR and CDR2 FQNEAQ (reference sequence). The CDR3 loop is CASSMGLTSTDTQYF. CDR3 bases: TGTGCCAGCAGCATGGGACTAACAAGCACAGATACGCAGTATTTT. The full variable domain, rest sourced from reference TRBV7-9 and TRBJ2-3, is DTGVSQNPRHKITKRGQNVTFRCDPISEHNRLYWYRQTLGQGPEFLTYFQNEAQLEKSRLLSDRFSAERPKGSFSTLEIQRTEQGDSAMYLCASSMGLTSTDTQYFGPGTRLTVL.

This clone was counted a single time. The chain links TRBV10-3 to TRBJ2-2, with TRBD1 identical over 7 bases. The germline CDR1 and CDR2 sequences are ENHRY and SYGVKD. Trimming at V came to 6 bases and at J to 7 bases, leaving 8 bases not matched to a gene. The CDR3 sequence is 14 residues long. This CDR3 reads CAISDREGDGELFF. CDR3 DNA sequence: TGTGCCATCAGCGACAGGGAAGGTGACGGGGAGCTGTTTTTT.

The gene calls are TRBV11-2 and TRBJ2-7; D might be TRBD2 (5 bases). V was pared by 5 bases and J by 9 bases, with 17 bases between. The CDR3 has 13 residues. Germline values: CDR1 SGHAT, CDR2 FQNNGV. CDR3 residues: CASSNGPTAGQYF. DNA of the CDR3: TGTGCCAGCAGCAACGGGCCCACGGCGGGGCAGTACTTC.

This chain joins TRBV5-1 and TRBJ1-5; TRBD1 matches at 8 bases. The CDR3 spans 13 residues. V dropped 3 bases and J dropped 7; count of bases not matched to a gene: 3. CDR1 SGHRS and CDR2 YFSETQ come from the germline V gene. As DNA, the CDR3 is TGCGCCAGCAGCTCGGACAGGGACCAGCCCCAGCATTTT. This sequence encodes CASSSDRDQPQHF.